The 16 T cell receptor beta chains below were found in one sample sequenced in a study of spatial heterogeneity in lung cancer. In TCRdb, the 5' RACE reads were re-called with MiXCR into one record per CDR3 protein. The profile shows about 23,000 distinct CDR3 sequences, 5% to 7% of them singletons. Time point in this sample: sample taken at primary tumor resection. No antigen has been identified for these receptors. Study results and limitations: For expanded intratumoral alpha and beta TCRs, counts tracked tumor mutation counts.

This sample comprised lung tumor tissue, obtained at surgery. These receptors were obtained from a male donor with early-stage non-small cell lung cancer.

This clonotype was seen at least ten times. The V and J genes are TRBV18 and TRBJ2-7; D not certain. CDR3 length: 12 residues. V was trimmed by 5 bases and J by 2 bases, leaving 7 bases between them. Germline V gene sequence: CDR1 KGHSH, CDR2 LQKENI. CDR3 residues: CASSGSTYEQYF. CDR3 DNA sequence: TGTGCCAGCTCAGGATCGACCTACGAGCAGTACTTC.

There are many counts of this clonotype. J is TRBJ2-7 and V is TRBV10-3; D remains unclear. The CDR3 length is 13 residues. The V gene's germline CDR1 is ENHRY and CDR2 SYGVKD. Trimming cost V 3 bases and J 1 base, with 7 bases left between them. The CDR3 is CAISDEESYEQYF. DNA of the CDR3: TGTGCCATCAGTGATGAGGAATCCTACGAGCAGTACTTC.

This clonotype was seen repeatedly, ten times or more. The rearrangement joins TRBV6-1 to TRBJ1-1, with TRBD1 matching over 7 bases. This CDR3 is built from 13 residues. With 7 bases clipped from V and 5 bases from J, the junction kept 7 bases outside the gene matches. Germline loops: CDR1 MNHNS, CDR2 SASEGT. The CDR3: CASINRGGTEAFF. The CDR3 bases are TGTGCCAGCATAAACAGGGGAGGGACTGAAGCTTTCTTT.

This clonotype occurred many times. V is TRBV6-5 and J is TRBJ1-6; tentatively, D is TRBD1 (5 bases). Germline V gene data show CDR1 as MNHEY and CDR2 as SVGAGI. CDR3 length equals 14 residues. Trimming pared 1 base from V and 10 bases from J, leaving 11 bases between. This CDR3 is CASSYLGGRSPLHF. CDR3 DNA sequence: TGTGCCAGCAGTTACTTGGGGGGAAGATCACCCCTCCACTTT.

This clonotype counts as medium-sized. The rearrangement links TRBV10-3 to TRBJ2-3, with 9 nucleotides matching TRBD2. In germline, CDR1 is ENHRY, CDR2 SYGVKD. The V and J ends lost 4 bases and 2 bases, in that order; junction bases with no gene match: 10. The CDR3 spans 17 residues. The DNA of the CDR3 is TGTGCCATCAGTGGGGGACTAGCACGAAACTACACAGATACGCAGTATTTT. Translated: CAISGGLARNYTDTQYF.

This clonotype was counted a few times. The chain links TRBV7-2 to TRBJ2-2; D might be TRBD2 (6 bases). The V gene's germline CDR1 is SGHTA and CDR2 FQGNSA. CDR3 size: 16 residues. The germline V and J ends were trimmed by 4 bases and 4 bases, with 16 bases remaining between them. Here the CDR3 reads CASSSPTGAGTGELFF. In DNA, the CDR3 is TGTGCCAGCAGCTCCCCCACGGGAGCGGGCACCGGGGAGCTGTTTTTT.

This clonotype was detected a few times. The chain has TRBV30 and TRBJ2-5; TRBD2 aligns across 9 bases. The CDR3 covers 16 residues. V lost 3 bases, J lost 4 bases, and 12 bases stayed unmatched. The germline V gene has CDR1 GTSNPN and CDR2 SVGIG (reference sequence). Written as DNA, the CDR3 is TGTGCCTGGAGCGGCGGCCCCCCTAGCGGGATAGAGACCCAGTACTTC. This encodes CAWSGGPPSGIETQYF.

This clonotype was recorded a few times. V usage is TRBV28 and J usage is TRBJ2-3; 10 bases map to TRBD1. V shed 6 bases, J shed 5 bases, and the junction held 11 bases outside the gene matches. The length of the CDR3 is 16 residues. The germline CDR1 and CDR2 sequences are MDHEN and SYDVKM. CDR3 amino acids: CASRSSGTGARDTQYF. The CDR3 nucleotides read TGTGCCAGCAGGTCCTCCGGGACAGGGGCACGAGATACGCAGTATTTT. Complete variable domain (other parts from reference TRBV28 and TRBJ2-3): DVKVTQSSRYLVKRTGEKVFLECVQDMDHENMFWYRQDPGLGLRLIYFSYDVKMKEKGDIPEGYSVSREKKERFSLILESASTNQTSMYLCASRSSGTGARDTQYFGPGTRLTVL.

This clonotype appeared many times. Here the CDR3 reads CASSLDSSGYTF. In DNA, the CDR3 is TGTGCCAGCAGCTTAGATTCTTCTGGCTACACCTTC. The rearrangement links TRBV7-2 to TRBJ1-2; D is unclear. CDR1 is SGHTA, CDR2 FQGNSA, per germline. The germline V and J ends were trimmed by 1 base and 7 bases, with 7 bases remaining between them. There are 12 residues in the CDR3. Using reference TRBV7-2 and TRBJ1-2 for the parts outside the CDR3, the full variable domain is GAGVSQSPSNKVTEKGKDVELRCDPISGHTALYWYRQSLGQGLEFLIYFQGNSAPDKSGLPSDRFSAERTGGSVSTLTIQRTQQEDSAVYLCASSLDSSGYTFGSGTRLTVV.

This clonotype came up many times. The chain carries TRBV21-1 and TRBJ2-1; the table's D call, TRBD1, has no DNA check behind it. TRBV21-1 is a known pseudogene. There are 16 residues in the CDR3. DNA of the CDR3: TGTGCCAGCAGCAAAGCGGCGCAGGGGGCAATGAATGAGCAGTTCTTC. It specifies CASSKAAQGAMNEQFF.

This clonotype occurred a few times. The chain recombines TRBV5-6 with TRBJ2-7; weak D call: TRBD2 (6 bases). CDR3 length: 15 amino acids. V shed 0 bases and J shed 3 bases, with 13 bases lying between them. CDR1 is SGHDT and CDR2 is YYEEEE in the germline V gene. The CDR3: CASSLAVGSGYEQYF. Written as DNA, the CDR3 is TGTGCCAGCAGCTTGGCCGTAGGTAGCGGCTACGAGCAGTACTTC.

This chain connects TRBV11-2 to TRBJ2-5; D remains unclear. CDR3 length: 12 residues. Germline V gene lookup returns CDR1 SGHAT and CDR2 FQNNGV. Trimming pared 1 base from V and 1 base from J, leaving 1 base between. The CDR3 protein is CASSLVQETQYF. DNA for the CDR3: TGTGCCAGCAGCTTAGTCCAAGAGACCCAGTACTTC. Together with reference TRBV11-2 and TRBJ2-5, the CDR3 gives the full variable domain: EAGVAQSPRYKIIEKRQSVAFWCNPISGHATLYWYQQILGQGPKLLIQFQNNGVVDDSQLPKDRFSAERLKGVDSTLKIQPAKLEDSAVYLCASSLVQETQYFGPGTRLLVL.

In its sample, this clonotype was seen many times. The V and J genes are TRBV5-1 and TRBJ2-3; TRBD2 aligns across 14 bases. Germline V gene data show CDR1 as SGHRS and CDR2 as YFSETQ. Germline trimming cut 4 bases from V and 0 bases from J; bases unmatched to any gene: 7. The CDR3 has 18 residues. The DNA for the CDR3 is TGCGCCAGCAGCCTGAGACTAGCGGGAGGGCAGAGCACAGATACGCAGTATTTT. Protein product: CASSLRLAGGQSTDTQYF.

This clonotype was detected many times. V is TRBV3-1 and J is TRBJ2-3; 7 bases are shared with TRBD2. The CDR3 sequence is 16 residues long. With 1 base clipped from V and 2 bases from J, the junction kept 6 bases outside the gene matches. Germline V gene sequence: CDR1 LGHDT, CDR2 YNNKEL (reference sequence). CDR3 sequence reads: CASSQASGVFTDTQYF. The CDR3 region has the DNA TGTGCCAGCAGCCAAGCAAGCGGGGTGTTCACAGATACGCAGTATTTT.

This clonotype has at least ten counts. The J gene is TRBJ1-2, the V gene TRBV27; D gene uncertain. V was shortened by 6 bases and J by 4 bases, with 15 bases between the two germline ends. CDR3 length: 14 residues. The germline V gene has CDR1 MNHEY and CDR2 SMNVEV (reference sequence). CDR3: CASSSNTFGYGYTF. CDR3 nucleotide sequence: TGTGCCAGCAGCTCTAATACGTTTGGCTATGGCTACACCTTC.

In this sample, this clonotype turned up many times. V is TRBV6-2 or TRBV6-3 and J is TRBJ2-7, with D possibly TRBD2 on 7 matching bases. V gave up 9 bases and J gave up 6 bases, with 24 bases separating them. CDR1 MNHEY and CDR2 SVGEGT come from the germline V gene. This CDR3 comprises 15 residues. The CDR3 here is CASQVGGAGPREQYF. CDR3 nucleotides: TGTGCCAGTCAGGTAGGGGGAGCGGGACCTCGCGAGCAGTACTTC.